The sequence of this TCR beta chain was determined in a study of CD8 T cells in Susac syndrome. Reverse transcription of roughly 0.5 to 1 ug RNA was carried out with random hexamers. MiXCR was run by TCRdb on the immunoSEQ multiplex PCR reads, yielding one entry per CDR3 protein. The top ten hold 0.065% to 0.1% of the sample, which has about 130,000 distinct CDR3 sequences, around 95% seen once. Negative magnetic isolation gave CD8+ and CD4+ cells; FACS enriched CD8+ TEMRA. Per germline, CDR1 SGHDN and CDR2 FVKESK. This CDR3 is 13 amino acids long. Losses at the gene ends were 10 bases for V and 8 bases for J; bases not matched to a gene: 11.

Sequencing was performed on CD4+ T cells from PBMCs. This clonotype was obtained from a human donor in good health. This chain joins TRBV14 and TRBJ2-3; 8 positions match TRBD2. The CDR3: CATTSGKGTTQYF. The CDR3 region has the DNA TGTGCCACAACTAGCGGCAAAGGAACTACGCAGTATTTT. The whole variable domain, remainder taken from reference TRBV14 and TRBJ2-3, is EAGVTQFPSHSVIEKGQTVTLRCDPISGHDNLYWYRRVMGKEIKFLLHFVKESKQDESGMPNNRFLAERTGGTYSTLKVQPAELEDSGVYFCATTSGKGTTQYFGPGTRLTVL.